This TCR beta chain was sequenced for a study of blood T cell repertoires in COVID-19. In the study overall: Samples of COVID-19 (acute and convalescent) were obtained from the United States, Italy and Spain.

Assignments of participants to cohorts depended upon their own reported clinical history. CDR3 size: 15 residues. The germline gives CDR1 SGHNT, CDR2 YYREEE (reference sequence). The V and J ends lost 4 bases and 2 bases, in that order; junction bases with no gene match: 8. The data were produced by immunoSEQ multiplex PCR, yet TCRdb's version contains in-frame clones alone and is incomplete. The profile shows over 200,000 clones, approximately 90% of them singletons. The source is a middle-aged man who had recovered from COVID-19. Material for sequencing was PBMCs or T cells enriched from blood (not recorded which). The chain combines TRBV5-4 with TRBJ2-5; 7 positions match TRBD1. The CDR3 spells CASSKPPGQQETQYF. The CDR3 nucleotides read TGTGCCAGCAGCAAACCCCCGGGACAGCAAGAGACCCAGTACTTC.